These 17 T cell receptor beta chains were sequenced from one sample in a study of cytomegalovirus exposure and HLA in healthy donors. 13 Jbeta primers and 60 Vbeta primers were used for the PCR. Sequenced by immunoSEQ multiplex PCR; TCRdb stores in-frame clones only, minus some. Here the sample spans fewer than 110,000 clones, 82% being singletons. The sample consisted of PBMCs. The receptors were gathered from a man aged 25 to 45 in good health and CMV-seropositive.

This rearrangement joins TRBV7-2 to TRBJ2-3, with TRBD2 matching 8 bases. The CDR3 spans 15 residues. V trimming: 5 bases; J trimming: 6 bases; junction bases outside the gene matches: 10. Germline lookup yields CDR1 SGHTA and CDR2 FQGNSA. The CDR3 protein is CASSPQTGGPDTQYF. As DNA, the CDR3 is TGTGCCAGCAGCCCACAAACGGGGGGGCCCGATACGCAGTATTTT.

This clone was observed a few times. The rearrangement joins TRBV5-6 to TRBJ2-5; 8 bases line up with TRBD1. The CDR3 is made up of 15 amino acids. After removal of 0 bases from V and 5 bases from J, the junction contained 6 bases not matched to a gene. Germline lookup yields CDR1 SGHDT and CDR2 YYEEEE. The CDR3 loop reads CASSLGGTGGETQYF. CDR3 nucleotide sequence: TGTGCCAGCAGCTTGGGGGGGACAGGAGGGGAGACCCAGTACTTC.

The chain is built from TRBV10-2 and TRBJ2-1; 11 bases line up with TRBD2. This CDR3 region has 15 residues. Germline V CDR1 and CDR2: WSHSY, SAAADI. The ends lost 4 bases at V and 8 bases at J; junction bases unmatched: 7. The CDR3 protein is CASSVLAGGLHEQFF. The CDR3 DNA sequence: TGCGCCAGCAGTGTGTTAGCGGGGGGGCTCCATGAGCAGTTCTTC.

The gene calls are TRBV5-1 and TRBJ2-2; TRBD1 is a possible D gene (5 bases). Looked up from germline, CDR1 is SGHRS and CDR2 is YFSETQ. This CDR3 contains 13 residues. V was trimmed by 5 bases and J by 3 bases, leaving 8 bases between them. The CDR3 reads CASRTEDTGELFF. As DNA, the CDR3 is TGCGCCAGCAGGACAGAGGACACCGGGGAGCTGTTTTTT.

CDR3 amino acids: CARTQYYGYTF. CDR3 in DNA: TGTGCCCGAACACAGTACTATGGCTACACCTTC. The chain has TRBV6-4 and TRBJ1-2; D call uncertain. V was trimmed by 11 bases and J by 3 bases, leaving 10 bases between them. The CDR3 loop spans 11 amino acids. The V gene's germline CDR1 is MRHNA and CDR2 SNTAGT.

The gene calls are TRBV4-1 and TRBJ2-5, with a tentative D call TRBD2 (7 bases). Germline CDR1 and CDR2: MGHRA and YSYEKL. The V and J ends lost 4 bases and 5 bases respectively, with 11 bases between them. The CDR3 has 13 amino acids. CDR3 loop: CASSRGGRETQYF. The CDR3 DNA reads TGCGCCAGCAGCCGGGGGGGCCGGGAGACCCAGTACTTC.

This clone was seen just once. The genes are TRBV14 and TRBJ1-2, with a tentative D call TRBD1 (6 bases). The CDR3 loop spans 15 amino acids. Germline V gives CDR1 SGHDN, CDR2 FVKESK. Trimming removed 4 bases at V and 4 bases at J, with 16 bases between. The CDR3 loop reads CASSRESGDRYGYTF. CDR3 nucleotides: TGTGCCAGCAGCCGAGAATCAGGGGATCGCTATGGCTACACCTTC.

For this clone: Different DNA sequences within this sample yield the same CDR3. This rearrangement joins TRBV19 to TRBJ1-2; D gene unclear. Germline values: CDR1 LNHDA, CDR2 SQIVND (reference sequence). V gave up 9 bases and J gave up 0 bases, with 5 bases separating them. The CDR3 has 11 residues. CDR3 nucleotides: TGTGCCAGCACAGCTAACTATGGCTACACCTTC. This gives the protein CASTANYGYTF.

As concerns this clone: The junction does not match germline at one end; this may be a read error. This chain joins TRBV7-7 and TRBJ2-2; D may be TRBD2 (5 bases). CDR1 and CDR2 (germline): SSHAT, FNYEAQ (reference sequence). This CDR3 region has 18 residues. In nucleotides, the CDR3 is TGTGCTAGCAGCTCCGTACCGCCGGGGTTGGGATACACCGGGGAGCTGTTTTTT. It yields the protein CASSSVPPGLGYTGELFF.

A note on this clone: The identical CDR3 is also encoded by other nucleotide sequences in the sample. This chain joins TRBV19 and TRBJ1-2, with TRBD1 matching over 8 bases. Trimming took 6 bases from V and 8 from J; bases not matched to a gene: 8. This CDR3 spans 13 amino acids. From germline, CDR1 is LNHDA and CDR2 SQIVND (reference sequence). CDR3 loop: CASRTPGGLGYTF. The CDR3 bases are TGTGCCAGTAGAACGCCAGGGGGCCTGGGCTACACCTTC.

V is TRBV5-4 and J is TRBJ2-7, with 8 bases that match TRBD2. CDR3 length equals 17 residues. J lost 4 bases, V lost 4 bases, and 16 bases had no gene match. Germline CDR1 SGHNT, CDR2 YYREEE (reference sequence). DNA of the CDR3: TGTGCCAGCAGCCCGCGGGCCCCGGGGGGGCCGCAATACGAGCAGTACTTC. Translating it yields CASSPRAPGGPQYEQYF.

The rearrangement joins TRBV19 to TRBJ2-3, with TRBD1 as a possible D gene (6 bases). Germline CDR1 is LNHDA and CDR2 is SQIVND (reference sequence). There are 13 residues in the CDR3. V lost 2 bases to trimming and J lost 6 bases, with 9 bases between them. The CDR3 region is CASSIWDTDTQYF. CDR3 DNA sequence: TGTGCCAGTAGTATATGGGACACCGATACGCAGTATTTT. The variable domain in full, with the rest retrieved from reference TRBV19 and TRBJ2-3, is DGGITQSPKYLFRKEGQNVTLSCEQNLNHDAMYWYRQDPGQGLRLIYYSQIVNDFQKGDIAEGYSVSREKKESFPLTVTSAQKNPTAFYLCASSIWDTDTQYFGPGTRLTVL.

The count of this clone is one. CDR3 in amino acids: CASSQARGIEEQYF. The CDR3 nucleotides read TGCGCCAGCAGCCAAGCCAGGGGGATTGAAGAGCAGTACTTC. The chain carries TRBV4-1 and TRBJ2-7; 7 nucleotides align to TRBD1. From germline, CDR1 is MGHRA and CDR2 YSYEKL. CDR3 size: 14 residues. The V gene end was trimmed by 1 base and the J gene end by 7 bases; junction bases not matched to a gene: 7.

This chain connects TRBV13 to TRBJ2-7, with 11 bases fitting TRBD1. CDR1 is PRHDT, CDR2 FYEKMQ, per germline (reference sequence). This CDR3 has 14 amino acids. The V segment lost 5 bases and the J segment 2 bases; nucleotides outside the gene matches: 2. This chain's CDR3 is CASSMGQGAYEQYF. The CDR3 DNA follows: TGTGCCAGCAGCATGGGACAGGGGGCCTACGAGCAGTACTTC.

The chain has TRBV5-1 and TRBJ2-3; D perhaps matches TRBD1 (6 bases). Germline loops: CDR1 SGHRS, CDR2 YFSETQ. Trimming cost V 0 bases and J 2 bases, with 10 bases left between them. The CDR3 has 15 amino acids. The CDR3 nucleotides are TGCGCCAGCAGCTTGGCCTGGACAGACACAGATACGCAGTATTTT. Translated: CASSLAWTDTDTQYF.

This chain links TRBV19 with TRBJ1-2; TRBD1 might be the D (6 bases). The CDR3 is 15 residues long. Germline V CDR1 and CDR2: LNHDA, SQIVND (reference sequence). Trimming removed 10 bases from V and 2 bases from J, with 20 bases in between. The CDR3 spells CATAPAEGGNYGYTF. The CDR3 coding sequence is TGTGCCACCGCTCCGGCAGAAGGGGGAAACTATGGCTACACCTTC.

This clone is a singleton in its sample. V usage is TRBV4-2 and J usage is TRBJ2-2; tentative D call: TRBD2 (7 bases). Trimming shortened V by 2 bases and J by 6 bases, and 16 bases separated the two germline ends. Germline values: CDR1 LGHNA, CDR2 YNFKEQ. The CDR3 loop spans 16 amino acids. The CDR3 loop reads CASSQTGGLVSGELFF. The DNA for the CDR3 is TGTGCCAGCAGCCAAACCGGGGGGCTCGTTTCCGGGGAGCTGTTTTTT.